What follows are 22 T cell receptor beta chains derived from one specimen sequenced in a study of T cell clonality in common variable immunodeficiency (dated by TCRdb to 2014 to 2015). The library was produced with the immunoSEQ multiplex PCR assay. The table comes from immuneACCESS by way of TCRdb, which keeps in-frame sequences with V and J called. Part of the clones is missing from these tables; in studies checked, under half for an unresolved V gene and the rest for unknown reasons. The table shows about 40,000 clones here, with no singletons. About 1.3% of the sample comes from the top ten. The sequenced sample was peripheral blood mononuclear cells. The receptors stem from a person aged 18-70 years in good health.

There are many counts of this clone. With the read ending 3 residues before the CDR3 end, the germline J gene is used to fill in that end. The gene calls are TRBV18 and TRBJ2-7; TRBD1 aligns across 7 bases. This CDR3 region has 16 residues. The V and J ends lost 3 bases and 5 bases, in that order; junction bases with no gene match: 13. Germline-derived CDR1 and CDR2 are KGHSH and LQKENI. The sequenced CDR3 bases are TGTGCCAGCTCACCGCAGGCAGGGGGTTCCACTAACGAG. Its translation: CASSPQAGGSTNE. The whole CDR3 protein is CASSPQAGGSTNEQYF.

This clone has ten or more counts. The read comes to an end 3 residues before the CDR3 does, leaving the germline J gene to fill in the end. The chain links TRBV5-6 to TRBJ2-5, with 7 bases that match TRBD1. Germline V CDR1 and CDR2: SGHDT, YYEEEE. The CDR3 has 14 amino acids. The V segment lost 4 bases and the J segment 1 base; nucleotides outside the gene matches: 4. The CDR3 bases that were read are TGTGCCAGCAGCATCCGGGACAGCCAAGAGACC. Its protein is CASSIRDSQET. The entire CDR3 sequence reads CASSIRDSQETQYF.

This clone came up many times. The DNA ends 3 residues before the CDR3 does, and the rest of the CDR3 is filled in from the germline J gene. The chain couples TRBV20-1 to TRBJ2-1; the D is unclear. The ends were cut back, 3 bases at V and 6 bases at J, with 15 bases in the middle. CDR3 length equals 14 residues. CDR1 and CDR2 (germline): DFQATT, SNEGSKA (reference sequence). The CDR3 bases that were read are TGCAGTGCTAGTAACGTGGTTCTAGGCAATGAG. Residues: CSASNVVLGNE. Given in full, the CDR3 is CSASNVVLGNEQFF.

This clone has at least ten counts. The CDR3 extends 3 residues past the end of the read, so its final part is completed from the germline J gene. The gene calls are TRBV9 and TRBJ2-1; maybe TRBD2 (6 bases). From germline, CDR1 is SGDLS and CDR2 YYNGEE. The CDR3 is made up of 18 amino acids. The V end lost 0 bases, the J end lost 0 bases, and 16 bases lay between the germline ends. Here the CDR3 reads CASSVERSGGPSYNEQFF. The sequenced part of the CDR3 DNA is TGTGCCAGCAGCGTAGAAAGGTCCGGGGGACCCTCCTACAATGAG. Combining the CDR3 with reference TRBV9 and TRBJ2-1 gives the whole variable domain DSGVTQTPKHLITATGQRVTLRCSPRSGDLSVYWYQQSLDQGLQFLIQYYNGEERAKGNILERFSAQQFPDLHSELNLSSLELGDSALYFCASSVERSGGPSYNEQFFGPGTRLTVL.

This clone appeared many times. The covered CDR3 bases are TGCAGTGCGCAGCCGGGACAGGGTGGTCAGCCC. It codes for CSAQPGQGGQP. The complete CDR3 reads CSAQPGQGGQPQHF. V is TRBV20-1 and J is TRBJ1-5, with 9 bases fitting TRBD1. The missing CDR3 end, 3 residues past where the read stops, is filled in from the germline J gene. Germline trimming cut 6 bases from V and 6 bases from J; bases unmatched to any gene: 9. Germline assignment: CDR1 DFQATT and CDR2 SNEGSKA (reference sequence). The CDR3 extends over 14 amino acids.

This clone was seen repeatedly, ten times or more. The CDR3 end lies 3 residues beyond the end of the read and is filled in from the germline J gene. This chain joins TRBV20-1 and TRBJ2-3; no clear D gene. CDR1 is DFQATT and CDR2 is SNEGSKA in the germline V gene (reference sequence). Trimming took off 2 bases at V and 2 bases at J, with 2 bases between the two ends. The CDR3 runs to 11 residues. The CDR3 sequence is CSARYTDTQYF. The part of the CDR3 DNA that was read is TGCAGTGCTAGATACACAGATACG.

The covered CDR3 bases are TGTGCCTGGAGTTCGGATCATCACTATGGT. It yields the protein CAWSSDHHYG. The whole CDR3 protein is CAWSSDHHYGQYF. The chain couples TRBV30 to TRBJ2-4; D unresolved. The read halts 3 residues ahead of the CDR3 end, with the missing end drawn from the germline J gene. There are 13 residues in the CDR3. Germline values: CDR1 GTSNPN, CDR2 SVGIG (reference sequence).

This clone was recorded many times. The observed sequence ends 3 residues before the CDR3 terminus, with the missing tail filled in from the germline J gene. V gene TRBV5-1 combines with J gene TRBJ1-1; no clear D. V was shortened by 3 bases and J by 0 bases, with 12 bases between the two germline ends. The CDR3 has 15 amino acids. Germline V gene lookup returns CDR1 SGHRS and CDR2 YFSETQ. CDR3 DNA, as far as it was read: TGCGCCAGCAGCTCCCGCCTTCGGGTGAACACTGAA. Its protein product is CASSSRLRVNTE. The whole CDR3 is CASSSRLRVNTEAFF.

This clone occurred many times. With the read ending 3 residues before the CDR3 end, the germline J gene is used to fill in that end. The rearrangement uses TRBV20-1 and TRBJ1-4; D remains ambiguous. Germline values: CDR1 DFQATT, CDR2 SNEGSKA (reference sequence). With 5 bases removed from V and 2 bases from J, the gap between germline ends came to 6 bases. The CDR3 spans 12 residues. The CDR3: CSASGTNEKLFF. The CDR3 bases that were read are TGCAGTGCTTCCGGGACTAATGAAAAA.

This clone was detected ten times or more. The CDR3 end falls 3 residues outside the read, so it is completed with the germline J gene. V is TRBV28 and J is TRBJ1-5, with a possible D match to TRBD1 (5 bases). This CDR3 is built from 15 residues. Germline V gene sequence: CDR1 MDHEN, CDR2 SYDVKM. V dropped 6 bases and J dropped 8 bases, with 20 bases sitting between them. The CDR3 sequence: CASSPTGPKTEPQHF. CDR3 bases read: TGTGCCAGCAGCCCTACAGGACCCAAAACGGAGCCC.

This clone was counted a few times. The CDR3 end lies 3 residues beyond the end of the read and is filled in from the germline J gene. The rearrangement links TRBV29-1 to TRBJ1-2; 8 positions agree with TRBD1. The CDR3 length is 13 residues. Germline values: CDR1 SQVTM, CDR2 ANQGSEA. CDR3 loop: CSVETGDSYDYTF. CDR3 bases read: TGCAGCGTTGAGACAGGGGACTCCTACGAC.

This clone was seen ten or more times. The read ends 3 residues before the CDR3 terminus; that terminus is restored from the germline J gene. This sequence joins TRBV18 and TRBJ1-5; TRBD1 matches at 10 bases. Germline V lookup: CDR1 KGHSH, CDR2 LQKENI. V was pared by 2 bases and J by 7 bases, with 8 bases of the junction left unmatched. This CDR3 has 16 amino acids. The sequenced part of the CDR3 DNA is TGTGCCAGCTCACCAAGAGACAGGGGGCTTGGCCAGCCC. It is translated as CASSPRDRGLGQP. The complete CDR3 reads CASSPRDRGLGQPQHF.

There are many counts of this clone. The CDR3 end lies 3 residues beyond the end of the read and is filled in from the germline J gene. This chain links TRBV9 with TRBJ2-1, with 13 bases identical to TRBD2. The junction had 10 bases not matched to a gene; V was cut back by 6 bases and J by 7 bases. The V gene's germline CDR1 is SGDLS and CDR2 YYNGEE. This CDR3 is 16 amino acids long. The CDR3 bases that were read are TGTGCCAGCACCCGGGCACTAGCGGGAGGGCTGAATGAG. Its protein product is CASTRALAGGLNE. The whole CDR3 sequence is CASTRALAGGLNEQFF.

This clone was observed many times. The sequence runs out 3 residues before the end of the CDR3; the remainder is reconstructed from the germline J gene. This sequence joins TRBV7-6 and TRBJ2-1; D might be TRBD1 (6 bases). V was shortened by 2 bases and J by 7 bases, with 12 bases between the two germline ends. Per the germline V gene, CDR1 is SGHVS and CDR2 is FNYEAQ. CDR3 size: 14 residues. The CDR3 loop is CASSLNQGLNEQFF. The sequenced CDR3 bases are TGTGCCAGCAGCTTAAACCAGGGGCTGAATGAG.

As to this clone: One end of the junction is discordant with germline, which a read error may explain. The observed sequence ends 3 residues before the CDR3 terminus, with the missing tail filled in from the germline J gene. The chain recombines TRBV19 with TRBJ2-1, with TRBD1 matching 7 bases. This CDR3 is built from 15 residues. Per germline, CDR1 LNHDA and CDR2 SQIVND (reference sequence). CDR3 bases read: TGTGCCTGTAGTATCCAGGGGACAGTCTACAATGAG. Protein: CACSIQGTVYNE. The full CDR3 sequence reads CACSIQGTVYNEQFF.

In this sample, this clone turned up many times. The read gets to within 3 residues of the CDR3 end, and the germline J gene fills in the rest. The chain uses TRBV29-1 and TRBJ2-3, with TRBD2 matching over 11 bases. This CDR3 has 12 amino acids. The germline V gene encodes CDR1 SQVTM and CDR2 ANQGSEA. V dropped 7 bases and J dropped 5; count of bases not matched to a gene: 2. The part of the CDR3 DNA that was read is TGCAGCGGTGGACTAGCGGGAGATACG. This codes for CSGGLAGDT. The entire CDR3 sequence reads CSGGLAGDTQYF.

This clone was seen many times. The DNA ends 3 residues before the CDR3 does, and the rest of the CDR3 is filled in from the germline J gene. The gene calls are TRBV20-1 and TRBJ2-3, with D possibly matching TRBD2 (6 bases). Germline CDR1 DFQATT, CDR2 SNEGSKA (reference sequence). Trimming removed 3 bases at V and 3 bases at J, with 10 bases between. The CDR3 is made up of 13 amino acids. This CDR3 is CSASIAGTDTQYF. CDR3 bases read: TGCAGTGCTAGTATCGCGGGGACAGATACG.

This clone was recorded a few times. The missing CDR3 end, 3 residues past where the read stops, is filled in from the germline J gene. The rearrangement links TRBV7-6 to TRBJ1-1, with D possibly TRBD1 on 5 matching bases. There are 17 residues in the CDR3. CDR1 is SGHVS and CDR2 is FNYEAQ in the germline V gene. V was trimmed by 0 bases and J by 0 bases, leaving 14 bases between them. The CDR3 protein is CASSLALLTALNTEAFF. The CDR3 bases that were read are TGTGCCAGCAGCTTAGCGCTGTTGACAGCCCTGAACACTGAA.

This clone came up many times. The sequenced fragment ends 3 residues before the CDR3 boundary, so the rest is inferred from the germline J gene. The chain couples TRBV6-4 to TRBJ2-1; D may be TRBD1 (5 bases). The CDR3 has 15 residues. V was pared by 6 bases and J by 0 bases, with 12 bases between. Germline V gives CDR1 MRHNA, CDR2 SNTAGT. The CDR3 spells CASSPDTSSYNEQFF. CDR3 DNA, as far as it was read: TGTGCCAGCAGCCCGGACACGAGCTCCTACAATGAG.

Ten or more counts support this clone. The read ends 3 residues shy of where the CDR3 ends; the end is completed using the germline J gene. The V gene is TRBV20-1, the J gene TRBJ1-6, with TRBD1 matching over 7 bases. The V gene end was trimmed by 8 bases and the J gene end by 6 bases; junction bases not matched to a gene: 7. CDR1 DFQATT and CDR2 SNEGSKA come from the germline V gene (reference sequence). The CDR3 is made up of 13 amino acids. The CDR3 protein is CSRKTGTNSPLHF. CDR3 DNA, as far as it was read: TGCAGTAGAAAGACAGGGACTAATTCACCC.

This clone was recorded at least ten times. The read comes to an end 3 residues before the CDR3 does, leaving the germline J gene to fill in the end. The V and J genes are TRBV19 and TRBJ2-1, with unresolved D. The CDR3 spans 14 residues. The ends were cut back, 3 bases at V and 5 bases at J, with 11 bases in the middle. Germline V gene lookup returns CDR1 LNHDA and CDR2 SQIVND (reference sequence). This chain's CDR3 is CASSISDLHNEQFF. The CDR3 DNA, read in part, is TGTGCCAGTAGTATTTCAGATCTGCACAATGAG.

This clone was seen ten or more times. The read terminates 3 residues ahead of where the CDR3 ends, so the germline J gene completes it. This sequence joins TRBV20-1 and TRBJ2-7; 11 bases fit TRBD2. J lost 1 base, V lost 5 bases, and 7 bases had no gene match. Germline V lookup: CDR1 DFQATT, CDR2 SNEGSKA (reference sequence). There are 15 residues in the CDR3. CDR3 loop: CSAEAGTSGSYEQYF. Partial CDR3 DNA: TGCAGTGCTGAAGCCGGGACTAGCGGATCCTACGAG.